This TCR beta chain was observed in a study of T cell responses to AZD1222 COVID-19 vaccine. Across the study: Analysis merged second doses at about 4 or about 12 weeks.

TCRdb keeps only in-frame clones here, not all; method: immunoSEQ multiplex PCR. The sample records 83,000 or so clones, about 82% being singletons. Points on this clone: Antigen: not known.

Whole-study findings and limits: AZD1222 recipients seropositive at baseline numbered only 5 to 7. Clonal diversity was possibly underestimated, and white British individuals and females predominated among donors. Spike-specific TCR repertoires showed rising breadth and depth after two AZD1222 doses.

The V end lost 1 base, the J end lost 1 base, and 14 bases lay between the germline ends. CDR3 length equals 16 residues. Germline-derived CDR1 and CDR2 are SGHRS and YFSETQ. The starting material was peripheral blood, obtained on day 0 of AZD1222 vaccination. The TCR was taken from an adult in good health. This rearrangement joins TRBV5-1 to TRBJ1-1; D is unresolved. The CDR3 coding sequence is TGCGCCAGCAGCTTGTGGAGTGGAGGAGAGAACACTGAAGCTTTCTTT. Its protein is CASSLWSGGENTEAFF.